This paragraph reports one T cell receptor (beta chain). The antigen is not known. This record comes from a study of T-cell memory formation after mild COVID-19. Points from the study as a whole: Cross-reactive memory apparently joined, as some responding clones appeared in pre-infection memory. Shrinking CD4+ clones were chiefly CM and EM; CD8+ ones were chiefly EMRA. The authors left the SARS-CoV-2 specificity of second-wave clones peaking on day 37 unconfirmed.

cDNA libraries for TCR alpha and TCR beta, carrying sample barcodes and UMIs, came from 5'RACE with constant-segment primers. TCRdb reprocessed the 5' RACE reads via MiXCR and lists one record per CDR3 protein. Of about 360,000 distinct CDR3 sequences in the sample, 13% are singletons; the top ten hold about a fifth. Germline CDR1 is LGHNA and CDR2 is YSLEER. The V and J ends lost 3 bases and 5 bases, in that order; junction bases with no gene match: 4. CDR3 length equals 15 residues. The TCR was taken from a young man who had mild COVID-19 (a few samples of this study predate the infection). Cell type and time point are not known. This sequence joins TRBV4-3 and TRBJ2-2, with 9 positions matching TRBD1. The sequencing sample was made of PBMCs or a T cell subset sorted from them (not recorded which). Written as DNA, the CDR3 is TGCGCCAGCAGCCAGAGGACAGGGGTAACCGGGGAGCTGTTTTTT. This gives the protein CASSQRTGVTGELFF.